Listed below are T cell receptor beta chains from one sample, sequenced in a study of blood T cell repertoires in COVID-19. Assay used: immunoSEQ multiplex PCR; TCRdb lists only in-frame clones, some missing. The sample consists of about 140,000 clones, approximately 84% of them appearing once. Sequenced: peripheral blood. The receptors were sampled from a human donor in a cohort sampled during active COVID-19. Each CDR3 is given with its conserved first and last residue. Each record gives: CDR3 protein, CDR3 DNA, D gene, V gene, clone size, J gene. The D gene is left open where the match is weak. The size field is filled for only some rows; it gives once, few, many or a size class.

CDR3: CASSEVRGLGEKLFF
DNA: TGTGCCAGCAGTGAGGTGAGGGGGCTTGGGGAAAAACTGTTTTTT
D: TRBD1
V: TRBV25-1
size: -
J: TRBJ1-4

CDR3: CASSEAREGGYTF
DNA: TGTGCCAGCAGTGAAGCGCGGGAGGGGGGCTACACCTTC
D: -
V: TRBV6-1
size: -
J: TRBJ1-2

CDR3: CSATGYGYTF
DNA: TGCAGTGCTACGGGCTATGGCTACACCTTC
D: -
V: TRBV20-1
size: once
J: TRBJ1-2

CDR3: CASRGSDGSSYEQYF
DNA: TGTGCCAGCAGAGGATCGGACGGGAGCTCCTACGAGCAGTACTTC
D: -
V: TRBV28
size: -
J: TRBJ2-7

CDR3: CASSRGLTGDNGELFF
DNA: TGTGCCAGCAGCCGGGGCTTGACAGGGGACAACGGGGAGCTGTTTTTT
D: TRBD1
V: TRBV5-6
size: few
J: TRBJ2-2

CDR3: CASSFTAGGPDTQYF
DNA: TGTGCCAGCAGTTTTACTGCGGGAGGGCCGGATACGCAGTATTTT
D: TRBD2
V: TRBV27
size: once
J: TRBJ2-3

CDR3: CAWSPPGGRGNQPQHF
DNA: TGTGCCTGGAGTCCCCCAGGGGGTAGGGGTAATCAGCCCCAGCATTTT
D: TRBD1
V: TRBV30
size: -
J: TRBJ1-5

CDR3: CASSSFSGRPLNEQFF
DNA: TGTGCCAGCAGTTCCTTTAGCGGGAGGCCGCTCAATGAGCAGTTCTTC
D: TRBD2
V: TRBV6-6
size: -
J: TRBJ2-1

CDR3: CASSPTGQSLRSPLHF
DNA: TGTGCCAGCAGCCCAACGGGACAGAGCTTACGGTCACCCCTCCACTTT
D: TRBD1
V: TRBV28
size: -
J: TRBJ1-6

CDR3: CASSELPGAYEQYF
DNA: TGTGCCAGCAGTGAACTCCCAGGCGCGTACGAGCAGTACTTC
D: -
V: TRBV2
size: few
J: TRBJ2-7

CDR3: CASRLTSQETQYF
DNA: TGCGCCAGCAGGTTAACTTCGCAAGAGACCCAGTACTTC
D: -
V: TRBV5-1
size: -
J: TRBJ2-5

CDR3: CASSHADRSEAFF
DNA: TGCGCCAGCAGCCATGCCGACAGGTCTGAAGCTTTCTTT
D: -
V: TRBV4-1
size: -
J: TRBJ1-1

CDR3: CASSPSGRVWRTGELFF
DNA: TGTGCCAGCAGCCCTAGCGGGAGAGTGTGGAGGACCGGGGAGCTGTTTTTT
D: TRBD2
V: TRBV5-4
size: once
J: TRBJ2-2

CDR3: CASSGSLNTEAFF
DNA: TGTGCCAGCAGCGGTTCTTTGAACACTGAAGCTTTCTTT
D: -
V: TRBV2
size: -
J: TRBJ1-1

CDR3: CASSVGQAARETQYF
DNA: TGTGCCAGCAGCGTAGGACAGGCGGCAAGAGAGACCCAGTACTTC
D: -
V: TRBV9
size: -
J: TRBJ2-5

CDR3: CASRGSRTGELFF
DNA: TGTGCCAGCAGAGGTAGCCGGACCGGGGAGCTGTTTTTT
D: -
V: TRBV28
size: -
J: TRBJ2-2

CDR3: CASSPFGTSGTNEQFF
DNA: TGTGCCAGCAGCCCCTTTGGGACTAGCGGGACGAATGAGCAGTTCTTC
D: TRBD2
V: TRBV7-6
size: -
J: TRBJ2-1

CDR3: CASSRQGFWESYNEQFF
DNA: TGTGCCAGCAGTAGACAGGGGTTTTGGGAATCCTACAATGAGCAGTTCTTC
D: TRBD1
V: TRBV2
size: -
J: TRBJ2-1

CDR3: CASSGGLVAGVKGIDEQFF
DNA: TGTGCCAGCAGCGGAGGGTTAGTAGCGGGGGTCAAGGGAATAGATGAGCAGTTCTTC
D: TRBD2
V: TRBV7-9
size: -
J: TRBJ2-1

CDR3: CATSDQRAPTDTQYF
DNA: TGTGCCACCAGTGATCAGCGGGCCCCTACAGATACGCAGTATTTT
D: -
V: TRBV24-1
size: -
J: TRBJ2-3

CDR3: CASSQDRSASGANEQFF
DNA: TGTGCCAGCAGCCAAGATAGGTCGGCTAGCGGAGCCAATGAGCAGTTCTTC
D: TRBD2
V: TRBV3-1/TRBV3-2
size: -
J: TRBJ2-1

CDR3: CASSWPTRNQPQHF
DNA: TGTGCCAGCAGTTGGCCGACACGGAATCAGCCCCAGCATTTT
D: -
V: TRBV28
size: -
J: TRBJ1-5

CDR3: CASSPPAQANYGYTF
DNA: TGTGCCAGCAGCCCCCCCGCACAAGCTAACTATGGCTACACCTTC
D: -
V: TRBV7-9
size: -
J: TRBJ1-2

CDR3: CASSGRRTSGTTDTQYF
DNA: TGCGCCAGCAGTGGAAGGAGGACTAGCGGGACCACAGATACGCAGTATTTT
D: TRBD2
V: TRBV10-2
size: -
J: TRBJ2-3

CDR3: CASSDQGQPNEKLFF
DNA: TGTGCCAGCAGTGACCAGGGACAGCCTAATGAAAAACTGTTTTTT
D: TRBD1
V: TRBV6-1
size: -
J: TRBJ1-4

CDR3: CASSILPGPSYEQYF
DNA: TGTGCCAGCAGTATCCTACCTGGGCCCTCCTACGAGCAGTACTTC
D: -
V: TRBV28
size: -
J: TRBJ2-7

CDR3: CASGQLGTEAFF
DNA: TGTGCCAGCGGACAACTGGGTACTGAAGCTTTCTTT
D: -
V: TRBV2
size: -
J: TRBJ1-1

CDR3: CASSLGTSGSNEQFF
DNA: TGTGCCAGCAGCTTAGGGACTAGCGGGAGCAATGAGCAGTTCTTC
D: TRBD2
V: TRBV7-9
size: -
J: TRBJ2-1

CDR3: CASSQDPGYEQYF
DNA: TGTGCCAGCAGCCAAGATCCGGGATACGAGCAGTACTTC
D: -
V: TRBV3-1/TRBV3-2
size: -
J: TRBJ2-7

CDR3: CESPGSSYNEQFF
DNA: TGTGAGTCCCCGGGGTCGTCCTACAATGAGCAGTTCTTC
D: -
V: TRBV21-1
size: -
J: TRBJ2-1

CDR3: CAISARDSGSYGYTF
DNA: TGTGCCATCAGCGCCCGGGACAGCGGGTCCTATGGCTACACCTTC
D: TRBD1
V: TRBV10-3
size: few
J: TRBJ1-2

CDR3: CASSQSTGQPQHF
DNA: TGCGCCAGCAGTCAATCTACGGGTCAGCCCCAGCATTTT
D: -
V: TRBV23-1
size: -
J: TRBJ1-5

CDR3: CASSSQGAGEKLFF
DNA: TGTGCCAGTAGTTCACAGGGGGCAGGGGAAAAACTGTTTTTT
D: TRBD1
V: TRBV19
size: -
J: TRBJ1-4

CDR3: CASSLGQQQETQYF
DNA: TGCGCCAGCAGCTTGGGACAGCAACAAGAGACCCAGTACTTC
D: -
V: TRBV5-1
size: -
J: TRBJ2-5

CDR3: CATSDGGISTDTQYF
DNA: TGTGCCACCAGCGATGGCGGGATAAGCACAGATACGCAGTATTTT
D: -
V: TRBV15
size: -
J: TRBJ2-3

CDR3: CASSRRGNSPLHF
DNA: TGTGCCAGTAGTAGGCGGGGTAATTCACCCCTCCACTTT
D: -
V: TRBV19
size: -
J: TRBJ1-6

CDR3: CASARGGSYNEQFF
DNA: TGTGCCAGCGCGCGGGGGGGCTCCTACAATGAGCAGTTCTTC
D: TRBD2
V: TRBV9
size: -
J: TRBJ2-1